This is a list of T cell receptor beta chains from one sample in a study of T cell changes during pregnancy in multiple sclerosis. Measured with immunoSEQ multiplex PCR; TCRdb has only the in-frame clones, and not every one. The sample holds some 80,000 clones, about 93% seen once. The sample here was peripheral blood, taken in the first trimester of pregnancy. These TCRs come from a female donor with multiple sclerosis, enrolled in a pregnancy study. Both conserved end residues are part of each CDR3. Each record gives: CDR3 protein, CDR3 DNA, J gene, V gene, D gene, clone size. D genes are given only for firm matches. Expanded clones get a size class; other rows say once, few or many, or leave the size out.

CASSLGWTAVGNTEAFF TGTGCCAGCAGCTTGGGTTGGACTGCTGTTGGGAACACTGAAGCTTTCTTT TRBJ1-1 TRBV5-6 - -
CASSERARQVYGYTF TGTGCCAGCAGTGAAAGGGCCCGACAGGTCTATGGCTACACCTTC TRBJ1-2 TRBV2 - few
CASSLDRGAPGNTIYF TGTGCCAGCAGCTTAGATCGGGGGGCGCCCGGAAACACCATATATTTT TRBJ1-3 TRBV5-4 - -
CASSLILAGPGSGELFF TGTGCCAGCAGCTTAATACTGGCGGGTCCAGGCTCCGGGGAGCTGTTTTTT TRBJ2-2 TRBV7-2 - -
CASSLGGSGYTEAFF TGTGCCAGCAGCCTAGGGGGATCGGGGTACACTGAAGCTTTCTTT TRBJ1-1 TRBV5-4 - -
CSASSGTASGANVLTF TGCAGCGCCTCTTCCGGGACAGCTTCTGGGGCCAACGTCCTGACTTTC TRBJ2-6 TRBV29-1 TRBD1 -
CASSKVQGPGVYEQYF TGTGCCAGCAGTAAAGTACAGGGGCCTGGGGTTTACGAGCAGTACTTC TRBJ2-7 TRBV6-1 TRBD1 -
CASTPGLASTDTQYF TGTGCCAGCACTCCGGGACTAGCGAGCACAGATACGCAGTATTTT TRBJ2-3 TRBV6-1 TRBD2 -
CATSFPGTGSYEQYF TGTGCCACCAGCTTCCCCGGGACAGGCTCCTACGAGCAGTACTTC TRBJ2-7 TRBV15 TRBD1 -
CSVPGLIYAEQFF TGCAGCGTGCCCGGACTCATCTACGCTGAGCAGTTCTTC TRBJ2-1 TRBV29-1 - -
CASSLGQKNTEAFF TGCGCCAGCAGCTTGGGACAGAAGAACACTGAAGCTTTCTTT TRBJ1-1 TRBV5-1 - -
CASRVDGRGKTQYF TGTGCCAGCAGGGTGGACGGGAGGGGAAAGACCCAGTACTTC TRBJ2-5 TRBV2 TRBD2 -
CASSGRPGGETQYF TGTGCCAGCAGTGGAAGACCCGGGGGAGAGACCCAGTACTTC TRBJ2-5 TRBV2 - -
CASSQRQIQGWEDTQYF TGTGCCAGCAGCCAACGACAAATACAGGGGTGGGAAGATACGCAGTATTTT TRBJ2-3 TRBV7-2 TRBD1 -
CASSFAWGVYEQYF TGTGCCAGCAGCTTCGCCTGGGGGGTGTACGAGCAGTACTTC TRBJ2-7 TRBV11-1 - -
CASSQDTRTWMDEQYF TGCGCCAGCAGCCAAGATACAAGGACTTGGATGGACGAGCAGTACTTC TRBJ2-7 TRBV4-3 - -
CASSLVGLRGSDTQYF TGCGCCAGCAGCTTGGTGGGCCTTAGGGGCTCAGATACGCAGTATTTT TRBJ2-3 TRBV5-1 - once
CASSHPTGGGTEAFF TGTGCCAGCAGCCACCCCACAGGGGGTGGGACTGAAGCTTTCTTT TRBJ1-1 TRBV4-2 TRBD1 few
CASSQDLASQANEQFF TGCGCCAGCAGCCAAGATCTGGCTTCCCAGGCCAATGAGCAGTTCTTC TRBJ2-1 TRBV4-1 - -
CASSPSLASGEQFF TGTGCCAGCAGCCCCAGCCTAGCGTCTGGTGAGCAGTTCTTC TRBJ2-1 TRBV7-9 - -
CASSVGGYGYTF TGTGCCAGCAGCGTCGGAGGCTATGGCTACACCTTC TRBJ1-2 TRBV9 - -
CASSSTLGQEYF TGTGCCAGCTCATCGACCCTGGGACAGGAGTACTTC TRBJ2-7 TRBV18 TRBD1 once
CASSPQGSGNTIYF TGTGCCAGCTCACCCCAGGGCTCTGGAAACACCATATATTTT TRBJ1-3 TRBV18 - -
CASSEEGSVEQFF TGTGCCAGCAGTGAAGAGGGTAGCGTTGAGCAGTTCTTC TRBJ2-1 TRBV2 - -
CASSQDWEGHSEQYF TGTGCCAGCAGCCAAGACTGGGAGGGGCACAGCGAGCAGTACTTC TRBJ2-7 TRBV14 TRBD2 -
CASSGGGVYTGELFF TGTGCCAGCAGCGGAGGGGGGGTATACACCGGGGAGCTGTTTTTT TRBJ2-2 TRBV11-3 - -
CSGLHQGGYEQYF TGCAGCGGGCTGCATCAGGGAGGGTACGAGCAGTACTTC TRBJ2-7 TRBV29-1 TRBD2 -
CASSITRAGETQYF TGTGCCAGTAGTATAACTCGAGCGGGGGAGACCCAGTACTTC TRBJ2-5 TRBV19 TRBD2 -
CASRLGPGAQYF TGTGCCAGCAGACTAGGTCCTGGGGCCCAGTACTTC TRBJ2-5 TRBV5-4 - -
CASSERTLDGGGYTF TGTGCCAGCAGTGAAAGGACTCTCGATGGGGGCGGCTACACCTTC TRBJ1-2 TRBV25-1 - -
CASSSVTENTEAFF TGCGCCAGCAGCTCAGTGACAGAGAACACTGAAGCTTTCTTT TRBJ1-1 TRBV5-1 - -
CSVEDGEGQEVDTQYF TGCAGCGTTGAAGATGGGGAGGGTCAGGAGGTTGATACGCAGTATTTT TRBJ2-3 TRBV29-1 TRBD2 -
CASQSGTKNIQYF TGTGCCAGTCAGTCGGGGACCAAAAACATTCAGTACTTC TRBJ2-4 TRBV19 - -
CASSLLWSVYNEQFF TGTGCCAGCAGCTTATTATGGTCGGTTTACAATGAGCAGTTCTTC TRBJ2-1 TRBV7-6 - -
CASSEQGSIVYEQYF TGTGCCAGCAGTGAACAGGGGTCAATCGTCTACGAGCAGTACTTC TRBJ2-7 TRBV2 - -
CASSGDRESYEQYF TGTGCCAGCAGTGGGGACAGGGAATCTTACGAGCAGTACTTC TRBJ2-7 TRBV2 TRBD1 -
CASSNPLEIEQYF TGTGCCAGCAGCAATCCGTTAGAGATCGAGCAGTACTTC TRBJ2-7 TRBV7-9 - -
CAWSGSGGWRFF TGTGCCTGGAGTGGCTCAGGGGGGTGGCGGTTCTTC TRBJ2-1 TRBV30 - -
CASSSEAGSDTQYF TGTGCCAGCAGCTCCGAGGCGGGTTCAGATACGCAGTATTTT TRBJ2-3 TRBV5-4 - -
CASSPPTGWYEQYF TGTGCCAGCAGCCCCCCGACAGGGTGGTACGAGCAGTACTTC TRBJ2-7 TRBV7-6 TRBD1 -
CASSIIQGMVGGYTF TGTGCCAGCAGCATTATACAGGGTATGGTTGGTGGCTACACCTTC TRBJ1-2 TRBV5-4 - -
CASSLGGVTEAFF TGTGCCAGCAGTTTAGGGGGGGTGACTGAAGCTTTCTTT TRBJ1-1 TRBV27 - once
CASSLALGQGVTEAFF TGCGCCAGCAGCTTGGCGTTGGGACAGGGCGTCACTGAAGCTTTCTTT TRBJ1-1 TRBV5-1 TRBD1 -
CASSPVFSGGARVISYNEQFF TGTGCCAGCTCACCAGTCTTTAGCGGGGGGGCCCGGGTAATCTCCTACAATGAGCAGTTCTTC TRBJ2-1 TRBV18 TRBD2 -
CASRRGQGVSGNTIYF TGTGCCAGCAGACGTGGACAGGGGGTTAGTGGAAACACCATATATTTT TRBJ1-3 TRBV11-2 TRBD1 -
CASSLGTGGDFF TGTGCCAGCAGCTTGGGGACAGGGGGAGATTTCTTT TRBJ1-1 TRBV5-5 TRBD1 -
CASSELDRAGELFF TGTGCCAGCAGTGAATTAGACAGGGCCGGGGAGCTGTTTTTT TRBJ2-2 TRBV25-1 TRBD1 -
CASSLSTSGSGYTF TGTGCCAGCAGCCTTTCGACATCAGGCTCTGGCTACACCTTC TRBJ1-2 TRBV9 - -
CASSSGLAGGLSYEQYF TGTGCCAGCAGCTCCGGACTAGCGGGGGGCCTCTCCTACGAGCAGTACTTC TRBJ2-7 TRBV7-6 TRBD2 -
CASSLQGPIYGYTF TGTGCCAGCAGTTTACAGGGCCCGATCTATGGCTACACCTTC TRBJ1-2 TRBV5-5 - -
CASSYSTGSSGNTIYF TGTGCCAGCAGTTACTCGACGGGAAGCTCTGGAAACACCATATATTTT TRBJ1-3 TRBV6-6 - -
CASSQSGLGYQPQHF TGCGCCAGCAGCCAATCGGGGTTGGGATATCAGCCCCAGCATTTT TRBJ1-5 TRBV4-1 - -
CASSLGGQDNQPQHF TGCGCCAGCAGCTTGGGGGGACAGGACAATCAGCCCCAGCATTTT TRBJ1-5 TRBV5-1 TRBD1 once
CASSTEQGTEAFF TGCGCCAGCAGCACTGAGCAGGGAACTGAAGCTTTCTTT TRBJ1-1 TRBV4-3 - -
CSVRGRNGELFF TGCAGCGTTAGAGGGAGGAACGGGGAGCTGTTTTTT TRBJ2-2 TRBV29-1 - -